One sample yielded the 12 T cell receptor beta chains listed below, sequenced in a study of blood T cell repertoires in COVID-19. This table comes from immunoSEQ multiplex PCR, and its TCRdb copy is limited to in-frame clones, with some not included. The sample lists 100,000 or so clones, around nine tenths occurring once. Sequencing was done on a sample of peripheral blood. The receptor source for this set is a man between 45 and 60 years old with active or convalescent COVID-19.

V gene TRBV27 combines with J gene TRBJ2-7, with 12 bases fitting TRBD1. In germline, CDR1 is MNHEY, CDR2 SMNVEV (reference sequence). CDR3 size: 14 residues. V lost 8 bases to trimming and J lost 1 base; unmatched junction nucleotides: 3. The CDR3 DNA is TGTGCCAGCCGGGGACAGGGGGCATCCTACGAGCAGTACTTC. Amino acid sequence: CASRGQGASYEQYF.

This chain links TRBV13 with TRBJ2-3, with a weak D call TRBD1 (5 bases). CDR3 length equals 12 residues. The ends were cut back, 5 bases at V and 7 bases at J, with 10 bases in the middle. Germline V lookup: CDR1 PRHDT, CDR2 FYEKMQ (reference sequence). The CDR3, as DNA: TGTGCCAGCAGCCAAGACAGCAATACGCAGTATTTT. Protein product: CASSQDSNTQYF.

The CDR3, as DNA: TGTGCCAGCAGCTTAGACAGGGAAGGGCCCCAGCATTTT. This sequence encodes CASSLDREGPQHF. This chain links TRBV11-2 with TRBJ1-5; a weak D match, TRBD1 (5 bases). There are 13 residues in the CDR3. The V and J ends lost 0 bases and 9 bases respectively, with 9 bases between them. Germline values: CDR1 SGHAT, CDR2 FQNNGV.

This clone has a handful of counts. As DNA, the CDR3 is TGTGCCAGCAGCCAAGATTGGAGCTTTGAAGCTTTCTTT. Its translation is CASSQDWSFEAFF. The V and J genes are TRBV3-1 (or the pseudogene TRBV3-2) and TRBJ1-1, with D unresolved. The CDR3 is 13 residues long. Germline V lookup: CDR1 LGHDT, CDR2 YNNKEL (reference sequence). Trimming left V 0 bases short and J 7 bases short, with 9 bases between.

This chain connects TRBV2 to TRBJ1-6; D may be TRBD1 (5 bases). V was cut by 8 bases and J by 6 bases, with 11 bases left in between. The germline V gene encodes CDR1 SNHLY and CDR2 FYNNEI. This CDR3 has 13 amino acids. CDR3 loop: CASVEGLNSPLHF. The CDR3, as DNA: TGTGCCAGCGTGGAGGGGCTTAATTCACCCCTCCACTTT.

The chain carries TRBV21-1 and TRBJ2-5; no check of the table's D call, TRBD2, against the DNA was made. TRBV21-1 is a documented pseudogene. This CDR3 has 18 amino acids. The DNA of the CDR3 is TGTGCCAGCAGCAATCCATATTTGGGCGGCGGGGGGAACGGGACCCAGTACTTC. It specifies CASSNPYLGGGGNGTQYF.

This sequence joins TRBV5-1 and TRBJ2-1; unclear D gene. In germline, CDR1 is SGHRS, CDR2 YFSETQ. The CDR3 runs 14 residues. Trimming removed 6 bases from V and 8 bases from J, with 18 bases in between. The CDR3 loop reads CASNSLPEPHEQFF. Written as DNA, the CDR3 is TGCGCCAGCAACAGCTTGCCCGAACCCCATGAGCAGTTCTTC.

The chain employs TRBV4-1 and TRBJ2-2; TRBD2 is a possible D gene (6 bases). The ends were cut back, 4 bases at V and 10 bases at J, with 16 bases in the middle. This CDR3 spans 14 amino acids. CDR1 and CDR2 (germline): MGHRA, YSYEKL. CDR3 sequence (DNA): TGCGCCAGCAGCCCCGGGACTGCTTTGAAGGAGCTGTTTTTT. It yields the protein CASSPGTALKELFF.

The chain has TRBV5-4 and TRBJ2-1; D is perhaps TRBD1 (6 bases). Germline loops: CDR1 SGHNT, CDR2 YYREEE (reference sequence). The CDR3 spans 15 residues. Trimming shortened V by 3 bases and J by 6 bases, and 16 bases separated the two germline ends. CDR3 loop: CASSSPGHSSNEQFF. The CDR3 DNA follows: TGTGCCAGCAGCTCACCGGGACACAGCTCCAATGAGCAGTTCTTC.

This chain's CDR3 is CASSEALTTFYGYTF. CDR3 DNA: TGTGCCAGCAGTGAAGCGCTGACGACATTCTATGGCTACACCTTC. This chain connects TRBV6-1 to TRBJ1-2; D remains ambiguous. Germline CDR1 reads MNHNS; CDR2 reads SASEGT. The CDR3 length is 15 residues. The ends were cut back, 0 bases at V and 4 bases at J, with 12 bases in the middle.

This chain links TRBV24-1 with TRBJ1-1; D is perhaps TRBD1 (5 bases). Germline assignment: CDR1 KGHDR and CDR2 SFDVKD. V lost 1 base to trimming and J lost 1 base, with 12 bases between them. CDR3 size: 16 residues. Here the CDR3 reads CATSDLAGPSNTEAFF. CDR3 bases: TGTGCCACCAGTGATTTAGCGGGACCGTCGAACACTGAAGCTTTCTTT.

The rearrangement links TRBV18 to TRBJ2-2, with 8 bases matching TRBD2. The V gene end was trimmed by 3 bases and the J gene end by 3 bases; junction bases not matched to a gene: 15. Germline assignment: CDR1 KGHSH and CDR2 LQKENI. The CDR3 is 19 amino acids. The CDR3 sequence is CASSPRQTRGGSDTGELFF. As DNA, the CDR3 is TGTGCCAGCTCACCCCGCCAGACCCGGGGGGGATCGGACACCGGGGAGCTGTTTTTT. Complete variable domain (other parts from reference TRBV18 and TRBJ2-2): NAGVMQNPRHLVRRRGQEARLRCSPMKGHSHVYWYRQLPEEGLKFMVYLQKENIIDESGMPKERFSAEFPKEGPSILRIQQVVRGDSAAYFCASSPRQTRGGSDTGELFFGEGSRLTVL.